The rows below give T cell receptor beta chains drawn from one sample of a study of shared clonotypes between healthy human individuals. Clones were read by immunoSEQ multiplex PCR, and TCRdb kept only the in-frame ones, dropping some. This sample has 2.3 million or so clones, with 90% to 95% found just once. The sample consisted of naive CD4+ T cells from PBMCs. The receptors stem from a man younger than 35 in good health. Some clones in this sample may be carry-over from other donors' samples. Both conserved end residues are part of each CDR3. The D gene is left open where the match is weak. Not all rows give a size; the values are once, few, many and, for expanded clones, a class.

TRBJ2-3,TRBV11-2,.,.,CASSLVSGEADTQYF,TGTGCCAGCAGCTTAGTAAGTGGGGAGGCAGATACGCAGTATTTT
TRBJ1-1,TRBV18,TRBD1,.,CASSQSTGEATEAFF,TGTGCCAGCTCCCAGAGTACAGGGGAGGCGACTGAAGCTTTCTTT
TRBJ1-2,TRBV5-4,.,.,CASSLRKGGRIGPHGYTF,TGTGCCAGCAGCTTGCGAAAAGGGGGGAGAATAGGGCCCCATGGCTACACCTTC
TRBJ2-6,TRBV18,.,.,CASSPPRSGANVLTF,TGTGCCAGCTCACCACCCCGCTCTGGGGCCAACGTCCTGACTTTC
TRBJ1-2,TRBV5-1,.,once,CASSFGQNYYGYTF,TGCGCCAGCAGCTTCGGCCAGAACTACTATGGCTACACCTTC
TRBJ1-5,TRBV30,.,.,CAWRGQFSQPQHF,TGTGCCTGGAGAGGACAGTTCTCTCAGCCCCAGCATTTT
TRBJ1-1,TRBV6-1,.,.,CASPGQSNTEAFF,TGTGCCAGCCCTGGGCAGAGCAACACTGAAGCTTTCTTT
TRBJ2-2,TRBV2,TRBD1,.,CASSLQGAGELFF,TGTGCCAGCAGCCTCCAGGGGGCCGGGGAGCTGTTTTTT
TRBJ2-2,TRBV5-4,TRBD2,once,CASSLSGRDTGELFF,TGTGCCAGCAGCCTTAGCGGGAGGGACACCGGGGAGCTGTTTTTT
TRBJ1-2,TRBV7-3,.,.,CASSSGLYGYTF,TGTGCCAGCAGCTCCGGCCTGTATGGCTACACCTTC
TRBJ1-4,TRBV2,.,.,CASRDSPGEKLFF,TGTGCCAGCAGGGACTCTCCAGGGGAAAAACTGTTTTTT
TRBJ2-3,TRBV12-5,TRBD1,.,CASARTGRADTQYF,TGTGCTAGTGCCCGGACAGGGAGAGCAGATACGCAGTATTTT
TRBJ1-3,TRBV18,.,few,CASSPGAGLGSSGNTIYF,TGTGCCAGCTCACCAGGAGCAGGGTTGGGATCCTCTGGAAACACCATATATTTT
TRBJ1-2,TRBV6-6,TRBD1,.,CASEIGTGGFGYTF,TGTGCCAGCGAGATCGGGACAGGGGGCTTTGGCTACACCTTC
TRBJ2-1,TRBV9,.,.,CASSVDPLSSYNEQFF,TGTGCCAGCAGCGTAGACCCTCTTTCCTCCTACAATGAGCAGTTCTTC
TRBJ1-1,TRBV30,.,.,CAWSHRAGNTEAFF,TGTGCCTGGAGTCACAGGGCGGGGAACACTGAAGCTTTCTTT
TRBJ1-1,TRBV19,.,.,CASNPGPKNTEAFF,TGTGCCAGTAATCCAGGACCGAAGAACACTGAAGCTTTCTTT
TRBJ1-4,TRBV6-6,TRBD1,.,CASSDRGNEKLFF,TGTGCCAGCAGCGACAGGGGGAATGAAAAACTGTTTTTT
TRBJ1-5,TRBV4-1,.,.,CASSQGVIGPYSNQPQHF,TGCGCCAGCAGCCAAGGGGTTATAGGGCCTTATAGCAATCAGCCCCAGCATTTT
TRBJ2-7,TRBV15,.,.,CATSRVGFPYEQYF,TGTGCCACCAGCAGAGTGGGCTTCCCCTACGAGCAGTACTTC
TRBJ2-3,TRBV28,TRBD2,.,CASSLWASGSGTDTQYF,TGTGCCAGCAGTTTATGGGCTAGCGGGAGCGGGACAGATACGCAGTATTTT
TRBJ2-7,TRBV5-1,TRBD2,.,CASSTSQLGLAPSYEQYF,TGCGCCAGCAGCACCTCTCAGCTGGGACTAGCGCCATCCTACGAGCAGTACTTC
TRBJ2-3,TRBV28,TRBD2,.,CASSFVSTTSGRANLDTQYF,TGTGCCAGCAGTTTCGTCTCGACGACTAGCGGGAGGGCCAATTTAGATACGCAGTATTTT
TRBJ1-4,TRBV9,.,few,CASSPRGLRSEKLFF,TGTGCCAGCAGCCCTAGAGGGCTCAGAAGCGAAAAACTGTTTTTT
TRBJ1-3,TRBV29-1,.,once,CSVVAGFSGNTIYF,TGCAGCGTTGTGGCAGGCTTCTCTGGAAACACCATATATTTT
TRBJ1-2,TRBV2,TRBD1,once,CASSTGTGGGYTF,TGTGCCAGCAGTACCGGGACAGGGGGTGGCTACACCTTC
TRBJ1-6,TRBV30,TRBD1,.,CAWAGTDNSPLHF,TGTGCCTGGGCCGGGACAGATAATTCACCCCTCCACTTT
TRBJ1-4,TRBV5-1,.,.,CASSLQGNGEKLFF,TGCGCCAGCAGCTTACAGGGTAATGGTGAAAAACTGTTTTTT
TRBJ1-3,TRBV29-1,.,.,CSVGFYTGNTIYF,TGCAGCGTTGGCTTCTATACGGGAAACACCATATATTTT
TRBJ2-7,TRBV4-1,.,.,CASSRARDLEQYF,TGCGCCAGCAGCCGAGCACGGGACCTCGAGCAGTACTTC
TRBJ1-4,TRBV7-9,.,.,CASSASRASNEKLFF,TGTGCCAGCAGCGCCTCCAGGGCGTCTAATGAAAAACTGTTTTTT
TRBJ1-5,TRBV27,TRBD1,once,CASSSLKQGSNQPQHF,TGTGCCAGCAGTTCACTCAAACAGGGGAGCAATCAGCCCCAGCATTTT
TRBJ1-3,TRBV7-8,.,.,CASSLSLSGNTIYF,TGTGCCAGCAGCTTGTCGCTCTCTGGAAACACCATATATTTT
TRBJ1-4,TRBV29-1,.,few,CSVEDGRGNHNEKLFF,TGCAGCGTTGAAGATGGGAGAGGAAACCATAATGAAAAACTGTTTTTT
TRBJ2-7,TRBV5-1,TRBD2,.,CASSLASVAGGWDYEQYF,TGCGCCAGCAGCTTGGCCTCTGTAGCGGGAGGGTGGGACTACGAGCAGTACTTC
TRBJ1-4,TRBV27,.,.,CASSLSGARLNEKLFF,TGTGCCAGCAGTTTATCGGGGGCGCGACTTAATGAAAAACTGTTTTTT
TRBJ2-5,TRBV7-9,TRBD2,.,CASSLLREGRRQYF,TGTGCCAGCAGCTTATTGCGGGAGGGCCGAAGGCAGTACTTC
TRBJ2-7,TRBV28,.,.,CASSPPQVLPGEQYF,TGTGCCAGCAGCCCCCCTCAGGTGCTCCCGGGCGAGCAGTACTTC
TRBJ1-5,TRBV10-3,.,.,CAIRENQPQHF,TGTGCCATTAGGGAAAATCAGCCCCAGCATTTT
TRBJ1-6,TRBV4-3,.,once,CASSQDRARALHF,TGCGCCAGCAGCCAAGATCGGGCGCGGGCCCTCCACTTT
TRBJ2-3,TRBV9,TRBD2,.,CASSLEGLAGAVDTQYF,TGTGCCAGCAGCCTAGAAGGACTAGCGGGAGCGGTAGATACGCAGTATTTT